The entry that follows covers one T cell receptor (beta chain) sequence. What it binds is not known. Its ends do not fully match the called genes, so a read error is possible. This specimen belongs to a study of Graves' ophthalmopathy and Graves' hyperthyroidism. Fresh peripheral blood (approximately 9.2 ml) yielded the PBMCs. Scientists amplified the TCR beta CDR3 regions from RNA transcripts. After a first-round RT-PCR with HTBI primers, a second-round multiplex PCR was run. TCRdb re-called the multiplex PCR reads with MiXCR, one entry per CDR3 protein. This table has some 750,000 distinct CDR3 sequences, 40% appearing once. Study outcomes and limitations: In blood, most expanded thyroid clonotypes above 0.001 frequency were also detected.

The clonotype was recovered from an adult man with Graves' ophthalmopathy. The sequenced material came from peripheral blood.

The CDR3 loop reads CASSSRTGREKLSF. DNA for the CDR3: TGCGCCAGCAGCTCTCGGACGGGGAGGGAAAAACTGTCTTTT. V is TRBV5-1 and J is TRBJ1-4; no definite D call. The CDR3 loop spans 14 amino acids. The germline V gene encodes CDR1 SGHRS and CDR2 YFSETQ.